Each of the 23 T cell receptor beta chains below was sequenced from the same sample in a study of CD8 T cells in Susac syndrome. It was with random hexamers that roughly 0.5 to 1 ug RNA was reverse transcribed. TCRdb re-called the immunoSEQ multiplex PCR reads with MiXCR, one entry per CDR3 protein. This table has 120,000 to 150,000 distinct CDR3 sequences, around 94% appearing once. Sequenced: CD4+ T cells from PBMCs. Receptors originate from a human donor in good health.

The chain has TRBV20-1 and TRBJ1-2; maybe TRBD1 (6 bases). The CDR3 runs 13 residues. Trimming removed 6 bases from V and 0 bases from J, with 11 bases in between. Per germline, CDR1 DFQATT and CDR2 SNEGSKA (reference sequence). CDR3 region: CSATRQANYGYTF. The CDR3 DNA is TGCAGTGCCACAAGACAGGCTAACTATGGCTACACCTTC.

The J gene is TRBJ1-2, the V gene TRBV6-6; tentatively, D is TRBD1 (5 bases). CDR3 length: 15 amino acids. CDR1 is MNHNY, CDR2 SVGAGI, per germline (reference sequence). V was trimmed by 7 bases and J by 8 bases, leaving 23 bases between them. The CDR3 here is CASTPLQDPLSGYTF. CDR3 bases: TGTGCCAGCACCCCCCTACAGGACCCGCTCTCCGGCTACACCTTC.

V is TRBV6-1 and J is TRBJ2-5, with 7 bases aligning to TRBD1. CDR1 MNHNS and CDR2 SASEGT come from the germline V gene. The CDR3 loop spans 13 amino acids. The J segment lost 5 bases and the V segment lost 9 bases, leaving 9 bases of the junction unmatched. CDR3 region: CASNRGLGETQYF. As DNA, the CDR3 is TGTGCCAGTAACAGGGGTTTGGGGGAGACCCAGTACTTC.

This rearrangement joins TRBV12-3 or TRBV12-4 to TRBJ2-2; 12 bases agree with TRBD1. With V trimmed by 3 bases and J by 7 bases, 3 bases remained unmatched. The CDR3 consists of 15 residues. CDR3 nucleotides: TGTGCCAGCAGTTTCGGGACAGGGGGCTTCGGGGAGCTGTTTTTT. It specifies CASSFGTGGFGELFF.

The V call is TRBV6-1, the J call TRBJ1-2, with D possibly matching TRBD1 (5 bases). Per the germline V gene, CDR1 is MNHNS and CDR2 is SASEGT. The V end was cut by 5 bases, the J end by 3 bases, with 10 bases between. The CDR3 is made up of 13 amino acids. The DNA of the CDR3 is TGTGCCAGCAGTCCAGGGCAGTACTATGGCTACACCTTC. This codes for CASSPGQYYGYTF.

This chain uses TRBV12-3 or TRBV12-4 with TRBJ2-5; D ambiguous. This CDR3 is 14 amino acids long. V was pared by 1 base and J by 2 bases, with 8 bases between. The CDR3 DNA reads TGTGCCAGCAGTTTAGTCAGGAATCAAGAGACCCAGTACTTC. Translated, it gives CASSLVRNQETQYF.

The chain carries TRBV9 and TRBJ2-7; 7 bases are a match to TRBD2. The V segment lost 4 bases and the J segment 0 bases; nucleotides outside the gene matches: 7. The CDR3 contains 15 residues. Germline V gives CDR1 SGDLS, CDR2 YYNGEE. In nucleotides, the CDR3 is TGTGCCAGCAGCCCCCGACTAGCCTCCTCCTACGAGCAGTACTTC. It translates to CASSPRLASSYEQYF. Complete variable domain (other parts from reference TRBV9 and TRBJ2-7): DSGVTQTPKHLITATGQRVTLRCSPRSGDLSVYWYQQSLDQGLQFLIQYYNGEERAKGNILERFSAQQFPDLHSELNLSSLELGDSALYFCASSPRLASSYEQYFGPGTRLTVT.

This chain links TRBV2 with TRBJ2-5, with D possibly being TRBD1 or TRBD2 (5 bases each). V was cut by 7 bases and J by 5 bases, with 17 bases left in between. Germline V gene lookup returns CDR1 SNHLY and CDR2 FYNNEI. This CDR3 has 14 amino acids. The DNA for the CDR3 is TGTGCCAGCAAAGTAGACGGGGCCGCGGAGACCCAGTACTTC. It specifies CASKVDGAAETQYF.

The V gene is TRBV19, the J gene TRBJ1-1; D uncertain. The ends were cut back, 5 bases at V and 0 bases at J, with 13 bases in the middle. Germline CDR1 reads LNHDA; CDR2 reads SQIVND (reference sequence). The CDR3 length is 15 residues. CDR3 protein: CASSPVGGMNTEAFF. For the CDR3, the DNA is TGTGCCAGTAGTCCGGTAGGAGGGATGAACACTGAAGCTTTCTTT. The entire variable domain, with the rest obtained from reference TRBV19 and TRBJ1-1, is as follows: DGGITQSPKYLFRKEGQNVTLSCEQNLNHDAMYWYRQDPGQGLRLIYYSQIVNDFQKGDIAEGYSVSREKKESFPLTVTSAQKNPTAFYLCASSPVGGMNTEAFFGQGTRLTVV.

The chain uses TRBV5-1 and TRBJ2-1; 7 nucleotides align to TRBD2. The germline CDR1 and CDR2 sequences are SGHRS and YFSETQ. The V segment lost 4 bases and the J segment 2 bases; nucleotides outside the gene matches: 6. The CDR3 has 15 residues. CDR3: CASSAGLDAYNEQFF. As DNA, the CDR3 is TGCGCCAGCAGCGCAGGACTAGATGCCTACAATGAGCAGTTCTTC.

The chain links TRBV6-5 to TRBJ2-7, with D unclear. CDR1 and CDR2 from the germline V gene are MNHEY and SVGAGI. V shed 6 bases and J shed 6 bases, with 21 bases lying between them. The CDR3 contains 15 residues. The CDR3 spells CASRSRPDGSVEQYF. CDR3 nucleotides: TGTGCCAGCAGATCCAGGCCGGACGGATCCGTCGAGCAGTACTTC.

The chain uses TRBV30 and TRBJ2-7, with 10 bases lining up with TRBD1. Germline loops: CDR1 GTSNPN, CDR2 SVGIG (reference sequence). The CDR3 spans 13 residues. V lost 5 bases, J lost 2 bases, and 3 bases stayed unmatched. The DNA of the CDR3 is TGTGCCTGGGGGACAGGGGCCGCCTACGAGCAGTACTTC. This codes for CAWGTGAAYEQYF.

The chain's CDR3 is CASSLKEAHGYTF. The CDR3 DNA is TGTGCCAGCAGCCTCAAAGAAGCCCATGGCTACACCTTC. The chain combines TRBV3-1 with TRBJ1-2; no clear D gene. This CDR3 is built from 13 residues. V was pared by 4 bases and J by 6 bases, with 12 bases between. Germline V gives CDR1 LGHDT, CDR2 YNNKEL (reference sequence).

Only a few counts were recorded for this clonotype. V and J are TRBV7-9 and TRBJ1-2, with a weak D call TRBD1 (5 bases). The CDR3 length is 14 residues. Germline values: CDR1 SEHNR, CDR2 FQNEAQ (reference sequence). Trimming took off 0 bases at V and 7 bases at J, with 12 bases between the two ends. The CDR3 bases are TGTGCCAGCAGCTTAGCTCTCAGGGAGGCTGGCTACACCTTC. Its translation is CASSLALREAGYTF.

The genes are TRBV28 and TRBJ1-2; D uncertain. The CDR3 has 12 residues. V shed 3 bases and J shed 10 bases, with 12 bases lying between them. The V gene's germline CDR1 is MDHEN and CDR2 SYDVKM. The CDR3 here is CASSFGSVDYTF. CDR3 coding DNA: TGTGCCAGCAGTTTTGGTTCGGTAGACTACACCTTC.

The chain is built from TRBV7-6 and TRBJ2-7; D perhaps matches TRBD1 (5 bases). Germline CDR1 SGHVS, CDR2 FNYEAQ. Deletions cut 3 bases from V and 2 bases from J, with 11 bases between. The CDR3 loop spans 14 amino acids. The CDR3 sequence: CASSFSLQAYEQYF. In DNA form, the CDR3 reads TGTGCCAGCAGCTTTTCTTTACAGGCCTACGAGCAGTACTTC.

The rearrangement links TRBV20-1 to TRBJ2-7; 8 nucleotides agree with TRBD2. Germline V gene lookup returns CDR1 DFQATT and CDR2 SNEGSKA (reference sequence). The CDR3 is 14 amino acids. Germline trimming cut 3 bases from V and 0 bases from J; bases unmatched to any gene: 4. The CDR3 DNA follows: TGCAGTGCTAGTAGCGGGATTATCTCCTACGAGCAGTACTTC. It yields the protein CSASSGIISYEQYF.

This clonotype has a handful of counts. This sequence joins TRBV28 and TRBJ1-2; D gene ambiguous. Germline-derived CDR1 and CDR2 are MDHEN and SYDVKM. Between the trimmed V and J ends, which lost 3 bases and 5 bases, there was a span of 10 bases. This CDR3 contains 13 residues. In DNA form, the CDR3 reads TGTGCCAGCAGTTTGGAAGCGGAATATGGCTACACCTTC. It codes for CASSLEAEYGYTF.

The chain is built from TRBV6-2 or TRBV6-3 and TRBJ2-1, with 13 bases aligning to TRBD2. Trimming took 6 bases from V and 8 from J; bases not matched to a gene: 10. The CDR3 consists of 16 residues. Germline assignment: CDR1 MNHEY and CDR2 SVGEGT. The CDR3 here is CASSSRTSGRVDEQFF. CDR3 bases: TGTGCCAGCAGCTCTCGGACTAGCGGGAGAGTGGATGAGCAGTTCTTC.

The V gene is TRBV10-3, the J gene TRBJ2-3; TRBD1 aligns across 9 bases. The trim removed 3 bases at V and 3 bases at J, leaving 4 bases unmatched. Germline V gene data show CDR1 as ENHRY and CDR2 as SYGVKD. The CDR3 consists of 15 residues. The CDR3 DNA sequence: TGTGCCATCAGTGACAGGGGACAGGGTACAGATACGCAGTATTTT. Translation: CAISDRGQGTDTQYF.

This rearrangement joins TRBV3-1 to TRBJ2-1, with 8 bases that match TRBD2. Germline V gene sequence: CDR1 LGHDT, CDR2 YNNKEL (reference sequence). V lost 0 bases, J lost 6 bases, and 4 bases stayed unmatched. The CDR3 length is 15 residues. The CDR3 DNA reads as TGTGCCAGCAGCCAAGAAGGGACTAGAGGCAATGAGCAGTTCTTC. This gives the protein CASSQEGTRGNEQFF.

The chain employs TRBV3-1 and TRBJ2-2, with D possibly matching TRBD1 (6 bases). This CDR3 has 16 amino acids. V dropped 4 bases and J dropped 4 bases, with 16 bases sitting between them. Germline V CDR1 and CDR2: LGHDT, YNNKEL (reference sequence). The CDR3 reads CASSLGQTSGTGELFF. In DNA, the CDR3 is TGTGCCAGCAGCCTCGGACAGACGTCGGGCACCGGGGAGCTGTTTTTT.

This clonotype was seen once. The chain couples TRBV2 to TRBJ1-5; a weak D match, TRBD1 (6 bases). V was cut by 6 bases and J by 1 base, with 10 bases left in between. CDR1 SNHLY and CDR2 FYNNEI come from the germline V gene. This CDR3 spans 14 amino acids. CDR3 in DNA: TGTGCCAGCAGCCCACAGGGAAGCAATCAGCCCCAGCATTTT. Its translation is CASSPQGSNQPQHF.